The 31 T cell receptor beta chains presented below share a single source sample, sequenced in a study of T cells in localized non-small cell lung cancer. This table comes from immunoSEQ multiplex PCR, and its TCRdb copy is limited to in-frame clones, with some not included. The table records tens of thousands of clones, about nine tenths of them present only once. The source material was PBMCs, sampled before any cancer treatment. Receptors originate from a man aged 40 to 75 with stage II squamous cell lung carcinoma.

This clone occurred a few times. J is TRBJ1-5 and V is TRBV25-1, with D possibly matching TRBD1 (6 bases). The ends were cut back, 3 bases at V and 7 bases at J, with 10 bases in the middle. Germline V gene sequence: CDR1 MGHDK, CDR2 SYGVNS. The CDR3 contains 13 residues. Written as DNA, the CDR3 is TGTGCCAGCAGTGACAGGGGTGAACAGCCCCAGCATTTT. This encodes CASSDRGEQPQHF.

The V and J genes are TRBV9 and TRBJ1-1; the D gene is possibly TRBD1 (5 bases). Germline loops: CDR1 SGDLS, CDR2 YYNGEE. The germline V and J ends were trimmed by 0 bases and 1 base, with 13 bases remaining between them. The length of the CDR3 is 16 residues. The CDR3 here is CASSVGWGMGNTEAFF. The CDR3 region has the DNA TGTGCCAGCAGCGTAGGTTGGGGGATGGGGAACACTGAAGCTTTCTTT.

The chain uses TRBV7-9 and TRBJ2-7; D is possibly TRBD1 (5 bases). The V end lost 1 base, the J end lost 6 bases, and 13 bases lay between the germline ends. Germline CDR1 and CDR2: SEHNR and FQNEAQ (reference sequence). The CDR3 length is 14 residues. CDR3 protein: CASSLGAGSPEQYF. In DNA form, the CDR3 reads TGTGCCAGCAGCTTAGGGGCAGGGTCCCCCGAGCAGTACTTC.

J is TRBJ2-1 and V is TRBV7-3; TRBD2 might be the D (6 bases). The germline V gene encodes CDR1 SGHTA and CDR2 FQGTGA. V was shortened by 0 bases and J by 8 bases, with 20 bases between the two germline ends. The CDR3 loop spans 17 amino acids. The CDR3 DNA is TGTGCCAGCAGCTTAACGGTAACGGGAGCCCCTTGGGATGAGCAGTTCTTC. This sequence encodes CASSLTVTGAPWDEQFF.

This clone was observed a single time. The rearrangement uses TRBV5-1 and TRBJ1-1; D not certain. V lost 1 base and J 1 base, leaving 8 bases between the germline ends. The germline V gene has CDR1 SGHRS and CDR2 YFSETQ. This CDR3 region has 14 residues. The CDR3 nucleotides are TGCGCCAGCAGCTTGTCGAGGCAGAACACTGAAGCTTTCTTT. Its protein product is CASSLSRQNTEAFF.

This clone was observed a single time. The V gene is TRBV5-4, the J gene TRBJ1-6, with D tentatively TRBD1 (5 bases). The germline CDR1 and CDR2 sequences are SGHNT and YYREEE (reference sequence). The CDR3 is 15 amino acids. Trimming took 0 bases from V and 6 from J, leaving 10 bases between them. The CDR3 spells CASSLAGLLNSPLHF. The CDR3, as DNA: TGTGCCAGCAGCTTGGCGGGACTTCTTAATTCACCCCTCCACTTT.

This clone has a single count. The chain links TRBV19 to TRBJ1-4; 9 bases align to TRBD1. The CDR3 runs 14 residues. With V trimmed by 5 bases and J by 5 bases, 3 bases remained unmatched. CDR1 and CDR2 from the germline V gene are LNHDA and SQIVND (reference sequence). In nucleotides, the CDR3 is TGTGCCAGTAGTTGGGGACAGGGCAATGAAAAACTGTTTTTT. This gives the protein CASSWGQGNEKLFF. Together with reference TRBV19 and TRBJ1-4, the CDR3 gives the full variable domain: DGGITQSPKYLFRKEGQNVTLSCEQNLNHDAMYWYRQDPGQGLRLIYYSQIVNDFQKGDIAEGYSVSREKKESFPLTVTSAQKNPTAFYLCASSWGQGNEKLFFGSGTQLSVL.

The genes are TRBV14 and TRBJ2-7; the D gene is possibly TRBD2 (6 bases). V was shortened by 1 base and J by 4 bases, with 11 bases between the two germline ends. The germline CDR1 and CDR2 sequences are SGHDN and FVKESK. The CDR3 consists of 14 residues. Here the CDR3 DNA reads TGTGCCAGCAGCCAAGCCCCGGGGGAGTACGAGCAGTACTTC. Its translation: CASSQAPGEYEQYF.

The CDR3 DNA sequence: TGTGCCAGCAGCCTCCTGGCCCGACCAGAGAACAATGAGCAGTTCTTC. It codes for CASSLLARPENNEQFF. V gene TRBV13 combines with J gene TRBJ2-1; D not resolved. Germline V gene lookup returns CDR1 PRHDT and CDR2 FYEKMQ (reference sequence). Between the trimmed V and J ends, which lost 5 bases and 5 bases, there was a span of 19 bases. The CDR3 is 16 amino acids.

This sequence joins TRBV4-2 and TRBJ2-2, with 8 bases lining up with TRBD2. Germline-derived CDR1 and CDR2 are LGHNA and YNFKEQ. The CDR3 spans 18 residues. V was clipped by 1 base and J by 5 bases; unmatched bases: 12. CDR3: CASSQASGSGVLTGELFF. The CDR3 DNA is TGTGCCAGCAGCCAAGCGTCGGGTAGCGGGGTCCTTACCGGGGAGCTGTTTTTT.

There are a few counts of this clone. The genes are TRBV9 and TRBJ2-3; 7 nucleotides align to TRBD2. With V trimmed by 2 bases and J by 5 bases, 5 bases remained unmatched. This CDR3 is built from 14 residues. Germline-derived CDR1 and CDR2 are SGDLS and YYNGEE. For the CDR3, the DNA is TGTGCCAGCAGCGTCGGGGGGTACGGAGATACGCAGTATTTT. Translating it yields CASSVGGYGDTQYF.

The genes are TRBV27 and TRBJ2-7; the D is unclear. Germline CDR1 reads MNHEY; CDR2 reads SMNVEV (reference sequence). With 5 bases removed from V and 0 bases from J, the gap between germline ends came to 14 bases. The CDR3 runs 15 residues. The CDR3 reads CASSPTAISSYEQYF. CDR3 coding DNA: TGTGCCAGCAGTCCTACAGCGATTAGCTCCTACGAGCAGTACTTC.

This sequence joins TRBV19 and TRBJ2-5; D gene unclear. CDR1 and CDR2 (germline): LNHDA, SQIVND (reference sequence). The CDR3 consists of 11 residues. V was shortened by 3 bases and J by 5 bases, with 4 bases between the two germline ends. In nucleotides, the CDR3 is TGTGCCAGTAGTATTATGGAGACCCAGTACTTC. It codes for CASSIMETQYF.

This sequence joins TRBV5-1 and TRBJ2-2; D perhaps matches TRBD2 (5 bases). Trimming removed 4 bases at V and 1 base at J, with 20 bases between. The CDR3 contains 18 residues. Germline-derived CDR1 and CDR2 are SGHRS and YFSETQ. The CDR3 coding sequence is TGCGCCAGCAGCCTAAGCGAGGGAACAAGACAGAACACCGGGGAGCTGTTTTTT. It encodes CASSLSEGTRQNTGELFF. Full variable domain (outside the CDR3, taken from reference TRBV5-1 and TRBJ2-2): KAGVTQTPRYLIKTRGQQVTLSCSPISGHRSVSWYQQTPGQGLQFLFEYFSETQRNKGNFPGRFSGRQFSNSRSEMNVSTLELGDSALYLCASSLSEGTRQNTGELFFGEGSRLTVL.

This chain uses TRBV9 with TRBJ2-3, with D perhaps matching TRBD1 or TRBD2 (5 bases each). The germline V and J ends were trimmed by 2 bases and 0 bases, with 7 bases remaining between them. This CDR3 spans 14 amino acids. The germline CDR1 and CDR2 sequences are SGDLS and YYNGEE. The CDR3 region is CASSVEGSTDTQYF. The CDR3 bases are TGTGCCAGCAGCGTCGAGGGGAGCACAGATACGCAGTATTTT.

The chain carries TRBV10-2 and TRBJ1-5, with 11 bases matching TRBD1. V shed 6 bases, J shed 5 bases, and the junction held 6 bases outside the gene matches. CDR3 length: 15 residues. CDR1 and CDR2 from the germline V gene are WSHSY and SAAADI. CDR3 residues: CASSTGTGGHQPQHF. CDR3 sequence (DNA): TGCGCCAGCAGCACCGGGACAGGGGGTCATCAGCCCCAGCATTTT.

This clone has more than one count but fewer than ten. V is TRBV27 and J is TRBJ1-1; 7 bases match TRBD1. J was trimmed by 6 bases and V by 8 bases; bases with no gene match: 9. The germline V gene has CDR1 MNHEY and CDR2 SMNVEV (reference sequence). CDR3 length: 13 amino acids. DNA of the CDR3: TGTGCCAGCCGGGGACAGCTAAGGCCTGAAGCTTTCTTT. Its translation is CASRGQLRPEAFF.

For the CDR3, the DNA is TGTGCCAGCAGCTTAGAGGCTGAAAAACTGTTTTTT. It translates to CASSLEAEKLFF. The rearrangement links TRBV7-9 to TRBJ1-4; no clear D. This CDR3 is built from 12 residues. Looked up from germline, CDR1 is SEHNR and CDR2 is FQNEAQ (reference sequence). V was trimmed by 1 base and J by 7 bases, leaving 4 bases between them.

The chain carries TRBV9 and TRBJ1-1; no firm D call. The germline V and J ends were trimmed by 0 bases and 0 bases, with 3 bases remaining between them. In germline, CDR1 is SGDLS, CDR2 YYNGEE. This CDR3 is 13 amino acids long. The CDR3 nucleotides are TGTGCCAGCAGCGTAGCAATGAACACTGAAGCTTTCTTT. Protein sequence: CASSVAMNTEAFF. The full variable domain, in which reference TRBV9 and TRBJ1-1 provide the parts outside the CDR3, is DSGVTQTPKHLITATGQRVTLRCSPRSGDLSVYWYQQSLDQGLQFLIQYYNGEERAKGNILERFSAQQFPDLHSELNLSSLELGDSALYFCASSVAMNTEAFFGQGTRLTVV.

CDR3 coding DNA: TGTGCCAGCAGCTTGGACGGTACTAGCACAGATACGCAGTATTTT. Translating gives CASSLDGTSTDTQYF. The rearrangement joins TRBV7-2 to TRBJ2-3; no definite D call. CDR1 and CDR2 (germline): SGHTA, FQGNSA. The V and J ends lost 3 bases and 0 bases respectively, with 10 bases between them. The CDR3 is made up of 15 amino acids.

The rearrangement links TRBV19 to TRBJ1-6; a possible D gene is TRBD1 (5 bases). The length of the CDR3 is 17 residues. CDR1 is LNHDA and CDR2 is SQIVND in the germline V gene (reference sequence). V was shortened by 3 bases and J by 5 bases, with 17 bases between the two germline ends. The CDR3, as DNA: TGTGCCAGTAGTATTGAAAGGGGAGCTGTTGATAATTCACCCCTCCACTTT. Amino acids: CASSIERGAVDNSPLHF.

CDR3 coding DNA: TGTGCCAGTAGGGACAGCCAAGATCAGCCCCAGCATTTT. Protein: CASRDSQDQPQHF. The genes are TRBV19 and TRBJ1-5, with a possible D match to TRBD1 (6 bases). The V end was cut by 6 bases, the J end by 5 bases, with 11 bases between. The CDR3 is 13 residues long. The germline V gene has CDR1 LNHDA and CDR2 SQIVND (reference sequence).

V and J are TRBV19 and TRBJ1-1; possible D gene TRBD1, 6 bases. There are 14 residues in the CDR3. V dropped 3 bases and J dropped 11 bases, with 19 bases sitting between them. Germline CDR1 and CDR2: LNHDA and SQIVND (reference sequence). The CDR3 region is CASSMDRVSGRAFF. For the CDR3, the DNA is TGTGCCAGTAGTATGGACAGAGTCTCGGGGCGGGCTTTCTTT.

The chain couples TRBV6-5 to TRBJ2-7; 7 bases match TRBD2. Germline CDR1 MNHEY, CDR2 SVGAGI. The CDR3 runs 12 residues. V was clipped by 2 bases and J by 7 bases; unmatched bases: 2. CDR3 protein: CASSYKGGEQYF. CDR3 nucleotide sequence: TGTGCCAGCAGTTACAAGGGAGGGGAGCAGTACTTC.

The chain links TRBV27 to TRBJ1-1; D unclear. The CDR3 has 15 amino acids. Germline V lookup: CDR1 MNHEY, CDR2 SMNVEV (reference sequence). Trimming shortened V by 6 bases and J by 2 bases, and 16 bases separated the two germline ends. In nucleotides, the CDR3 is TGTGCCAGCAGCCCGATTGGTGACCTTAACACTGAAGCTTTCTTT. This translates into CASSPIGDLNTEAFF.

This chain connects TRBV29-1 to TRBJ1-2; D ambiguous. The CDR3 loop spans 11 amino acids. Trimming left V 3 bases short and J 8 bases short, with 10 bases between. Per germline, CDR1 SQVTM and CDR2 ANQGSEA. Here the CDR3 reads CSVESGVGYTF. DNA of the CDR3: TGCAGCGTTGAGTCCGGGGTCGGCTACACCTTC.

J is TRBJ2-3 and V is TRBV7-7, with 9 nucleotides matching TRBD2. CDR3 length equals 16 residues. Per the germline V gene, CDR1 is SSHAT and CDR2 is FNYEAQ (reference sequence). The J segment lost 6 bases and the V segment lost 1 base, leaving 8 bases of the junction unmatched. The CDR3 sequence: CASSLGVAGVEDTQYF. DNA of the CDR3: TGTGCCAGCAGCTTAGGGGTAGCGGGAGTGGAGGATACGCAGTATTTT.

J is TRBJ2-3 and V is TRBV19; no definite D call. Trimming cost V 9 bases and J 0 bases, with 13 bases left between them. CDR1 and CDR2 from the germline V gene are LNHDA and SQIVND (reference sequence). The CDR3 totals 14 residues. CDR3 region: CASNLGSSTDTQYF. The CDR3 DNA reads TGTGCCAGCAATCTAGGCAGTAGCACAGATACGCAGTATTTT. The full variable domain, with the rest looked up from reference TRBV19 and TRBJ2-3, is DGGITQSPKYLFRKEGQNVTLSCEQNLNHDAMYWYRQDPGQGLRLIYYSQIVNDFQKGDIAEGYSVSREKKESFPLTVTSAQKNPTAFYLCASNLGSSTDTQYFGPGTRLTVL.

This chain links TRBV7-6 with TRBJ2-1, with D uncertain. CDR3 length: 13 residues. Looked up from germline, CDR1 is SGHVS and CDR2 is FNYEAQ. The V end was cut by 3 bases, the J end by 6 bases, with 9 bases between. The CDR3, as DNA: TGTGCCAGCAGCTTTAATCCCATCAATGAGCAGTTCTTC. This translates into CASSFNPINEQFF. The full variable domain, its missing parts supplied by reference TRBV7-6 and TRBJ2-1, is GAGVSQSPRYKVTKRGQDVALRCDPISGHVSLYWYRQALGQGPEFLTYFNYEAQQDKSGLPNDRFSAERPEGSISTLTIQRTEQRDSAMYRCASSFNPINEQFFGPGTRLTVL.

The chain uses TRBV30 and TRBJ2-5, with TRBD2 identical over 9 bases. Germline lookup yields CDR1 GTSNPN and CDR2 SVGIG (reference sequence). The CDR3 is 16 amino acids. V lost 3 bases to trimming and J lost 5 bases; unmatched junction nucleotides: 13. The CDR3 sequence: CAWSPPGGLAKETQYF. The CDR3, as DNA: TGTGCCTGGAGCCCCCCTGGGGGACTAGCAAAGGAGACCCAGTACTTC.

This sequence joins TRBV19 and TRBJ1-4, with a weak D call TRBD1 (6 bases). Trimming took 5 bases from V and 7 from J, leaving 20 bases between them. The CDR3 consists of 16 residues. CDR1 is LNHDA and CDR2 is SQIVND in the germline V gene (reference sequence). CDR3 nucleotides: TGTGCCAGTAGTGCCTCCTCAGGGGCCCGTGGTGAAAAACTGTTTTTT. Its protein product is CASSASSGARGEKLFF.